The present entry profiles one TCR beta chain with its context. This sample is drawn from a study of blood T cell repertoires in COVID-19. About the study: Samples came from the United States, Italy and Spain, spanning acute and convalescent COVID-19. The cDNA or gDNA used as material had been derived from T cells, B-cell-depleted T cells, or PBMCs.

In the original workflow: Estimated nucleated cell counts came from reference gene primer amplification. Measured with immunoSEQ multiplex PCR; TCRdb has only the in-frame clones, and not every one. For V, J and clone size, that table is used; D and trimming come from the DNA. This sample has about half a million clones; nearly 90% occur once, and the top ten carry roughly 0.84%. Trimming left V 5 bases short and J 1 base short, with 5 bases between. The germline V gene has CDR1 MDHEN and CDR2 SYDVKM. The CDR3 extends over 12 amino acids. Sequencing input: peripheral blood. This TCR was recovered from a man younger than 35 with COVID-19, enrolled during active disease. This sequence joins TRBV28 and TRBJ1-2, with unresolved D. CDR3 sequence: CASSVSNYGYTF. The CDR3 nucleotides are TGTGCCAGCAGTGTGAGTAACTATGGCTACACCTTC.